The 30 T cell receptor beta chains below come from one sample, sequenced in a study of T-cell reconstitution after alpha-beta-depleted transplantation in children. Unique molecular identifiers were incorporated into the prepared TCRbeta library. In TCRdb, the PCR reads were re-called with MiXCR into one record per CDR3 protein. The sample records about 980,000 distinct CDR3 sequences, about 30% being singletons. This sample comprised PBMCs, mostly from graft donor cells, obtained 360 days after TCRalphabeta/CD19-depleted stem cell transplant. The receptors here all came from a boy in the first two years of life who had a stem cell transplant for SCID, so the T cells may come from the graft donor.

The CDR3 nucleotides are TGTGCCAGCAGCGGTCCCGCACTTTGGGGAGAGTACTTC. Its translation is CASSGPALWGEYF. The V call is TRBV2, the J call TRBJ2-5; tentative D call: TRBD2 (5 bases). Between the trimmed V and J ends, which lost 6 bases and 12 bases, there was a span of 20 bases. Germline CDR1 SNHLY, CDR2 FYNNEI. The CDR3 contains 13 residues.

In this sample, this clonotype turned up a few times. The V gene is TRBV7-2, the J gene TRBJ1-1; the match to TRBD1 covers 7 bases. The CDR3 covers 16 residues. Per the germline V gene, CDR1 is SGHTA and CDR2 is FQGNSA. V lost 7 bases and J lost 0; bases outside the gene matches: 11. The CDR3 region has the DNA TGTGCCAGCACGACCCAAGGGGGCCTTTTGAACACTGAAGCTTTCTTT. Residues: CASTTQGGLLNTEAFF.

The chain combines TRBV4-1 with TRBJ2-1, with 9 nucleotides matching TRBD2. Germline trimming cut 3 bases from V and 1 base from J; bases unmatched to any gene: 7. Germline V lookup: CDR1 MGHRA, CDR2 YSYEKL. This CDR3 region has 17 residues. The DNA of the CDR3 is TGCGCCAGCAGCCAGAGAGCGGGGGGAACTTCCTACAATGAGCAGTTCTTC. Protein: CASSQRAGGTSYNEQFF.

The sample holds a few counts of this clonotype. The V and J genes are TRBV12-3 or TRBV12-4 and TRBJ1-1; weak D call: TRBD1 (5 bases). The CDR3 totals 17 residues. V lost 3 bases and J 1 base, leaving 18 bases between the germline ends. CDR3 residues: CASSFMGGGRPNTEAFF. The CDR3 DNA is TGTGCCAGCAGTTTTATGGGGGGAGGCCGCCCGAACACTGAAGCTTTCTTT.

The chain recombines TRBV9 with TRBJ2-7; D possibly corresponds to TRBD1 (5 bases). The CDR3 contains 15 residues. Per the germline V gene, CDR1 is SGDLS and CDR2 is YYNGEE. Trimming removed 4 bases from V and 1 base from J, with 15 bases in between. The CDR3 loop is CASSPQVAGSYEQYF. The CDR3 DNA is TGTGCCAGCAGCCCCCAAGTCGCAGGGTCCTACGAGCAGTACTTC.

The table lists this clonotype with a few counts. The chain couples TRBV5-1 to TRBJ1-1, with 11 positions matching TRBD1. The germline CDR1 and CDR2 sequences are SGHRS and YFSETQ. With 4 bases clipped from V and 6 bases from J, the junction kept 2 bases outside the gene matches. CDR3 length equals 13 residues. CDR3 sequence: CASSTDRGPEAFF. DNA for the CDR3: TGCGCCAGCAGCACGGACAGGGGGCCTGAAGCTTTCTTT.

This clonotype was recorded many times. V and J are TRBV5-1 and TRBJ1-5; D not certain. This CDR3 has 13 residues. Germline V gives CDR1 SGHRS, CDR2 YFSETQ. The V end lost 2 bases, the J end lost 4 bases, and 7 bases lay between the germline ends. DNA of the CDR3: TGCGCCAGCAGCTTTGGCAGGAATCAGCCCCAGCATTTT. Amino acids: CASSFGRNQPQHF.

This clonotype has a handful of counts. The chain links TRBV2 to TRBJ1-6, with D perhaps TRBD1 (6 bases). Deletions cut 4 bases from V and 10 bases from J, with 14 bases between. Germline V lookup: CDR1 SNHLY, CDR2 FYNNEI. CDR3 length equals 14 residues. This CDR3 is CASSVGGGGSPLHF. The CDR3 bases are TGTGCCAGCAGTGTAGGGGGTGGAGGATCACCCCTCCACTTT.

This chain joins TRBV15 and TRBJ2-2; D remains unclear. Germline CDR1 is LNHNV and CDR2 is YYDKDF (reference sequence). Deletions cut 8 bases from V and 0 bases from J, with 7 bases between. CDR3 length: 13 amino acids. Here the CDR3 reads CATGLTNTGELFF. CDR3 nucleotides: TGTGCCACCGGCCTAACGAACACCGGGGAGCTGTTTTTT.

This chain connects TRBV12-3 or TRBV12-4 to TRBJ1-4, with TRBD1 as a possible D gene (5 bases). V was clipped by 5 bases and J by 6 bases, with 16 bases between them. The CDR3 totals 15 residues. The CDR3 sequence is CASSDPGRRDEKLFF. The CDR3 coding sequence is TGTGCCAGCAGTGACCCAGGGAGGCGAGATGAAAAACTGTTTTTT.

This clonotype was seen a handful of times. This chain joins TRBV5-1 and TRBJ2-7; 7 nucleotides match TRBD1. With V trimmed by 6 bases and J by 1 base, 4 bases remained unmatched. This CDR3 is built from 13 residues. The germline CDR1 and CDR2 sequences are SGHRS and YFSETQ. The CDR3: CASTGQASYEQYF. The CDR3 nucleotides read TGCGCCAGCACCGGACAGGCTTCCTACGAGCAGTACTTC.

This clonotype was observed a few times. The V gene is TRBV12-3 or TRBV12-4, the J gene TRBJ2-2; D is perhaps TRBD1 (5 bases). Trimming removed 8 bases at V and 2 bases at J, with 12 bases between. This CDR3 comprises 14 residues. The CDR3 bases are TGTGCCAGCCTTTTCCAGGGTAACACCGGGGAGCTGTTTTTT. This codes for CASLFQGNTGELFF.

This rearrangement joins TRBV4-1 to TRBJ1-4; D unclear. V dropped 4 bases and J dropped 7 bases, with 19 bases sitting between them. The CDR3 covers 16 residues. Germline CDR1 reads MGHRA; CDR2 reads YSYEKL. The DNA of the CDR3 is TGCGCCAGCAGCCTTTCTATGGCAGACCCTGGTGAAAAACTGTTTTTT. Translation gives CASSLSMADPGEKLFF.

With respect to this clonotype: Sequence at one end of the junction differs from germline and may be a read error. The chain joins TRBV12-3 or TRBV12-4 to TRBJ2-3; 10 bases align to TRBD2. This CDR3 is built from 15 residues. The CDR3 DNA follows: TGTGCCAGCAGTCTAGCGGGGGATGCCACAGATACGCAGTATTTT. Its protein product is CASSLAGDATDTQYF.

The chain joins TRBV24-1 to TRBJ2-1; the D is unclear. Germline loops: CDR1 KGHDR, CDR2 SFDVKD. The CDR3 is 16 amino acids. V gave up 0 bases and J gave up 0 bases, with 8 bases separating them. The CDR3 nucleotides are TGTGCCACCAGTGATTTGGGGATTTCCTCCTACAATGAGCAGTTCTTC. This codes for CATSDLGISSYNEQFF.

This clonotype was detected only a few times. The chain carries TRBV4-3 and TRBJ2-3; D ambiguous. CDR1 and CDR2 (germline): LGHNA, YSLEER. The CDR3 is 15 residues long. Trimming removed 0 bases from V and 1 base from J, with 8 bases in between. CDR3 in amino acids: CASSQDQRGTDTQYF. The CDR3 region has the DNA TGCGCCAGCAGCCAAGATCAAAGGGGCACAGATACGCAGTATTTT.

The chain employs TRBV6-1 and TRBJ2-1; 13 nucleotides line up with TRBD2. The germline V gene encodes CDR1 MNHNS and CDR2 SASEGT. CDR3 length: 16 residues. V lost 6 bases to trimming and J lost 0 bases; unmatched junction nucleotides: 2. Written as DNA, the CDR3 is TGTGCCAGCAGACTAGCGGGGGGGTACTCCTACAATGAGCAGTTCTTC. Amino acids: CASRLAGGYSYNEQFF.

The chain combines TRBV10-3 with TRBJ2-6; 8 bases map to TRBD1. This CDR3 spans 18 amino acids. Per the germline V gene, CDR1 is ENHRY and CDR2 is SYGVKD. V shed 5 bases and J 2 bases; nucleotides not matched to a gene: 11. The CDR3 region has the DNA TGTGCCATCAGTAAACGGGACAGGCCAACACCTGGGGCCAACGTCCTGACTTTC. Translating gives CAISKRDRPTPGANVLTF.

The chain combines TRBV4-1 with TRBJ2-2; 8 bases map to TRBD1. Germline V gene data show CDR1 as MGHRA and CDR2 as YSYEKL. J gave up 3 bases and V 1 base, and 7 bases lay outside the gene matches. The CDR3 loop spans 17 amino acids. The CDR3 loop is CASSQVDRGEDTGELFF. The CDR3 nucleotides are TGCGCCAGCAGCCAAGTAGACAGGGGTGAGGACACCGGGGAGCTGTTTTTT.

The J gene is TRBJ2-3, the V gene TRBV9; maybe TRBD1 (5 bases). Trimming left V 0 bases short and J 0 bases short, with 20 bases between. This CDR3 region has 19 residues. Germline V gene data show CDR1 as SGDLS and CDR2 as YYNGEE. CDR3: CASSVEDWADSPSTDTQYF. CDR3 bases: TGTGCCAGCAGCGTAGAAGATTGGGCCGACAGTCCAAGCACAGATACGCAGTATTTT.

This clonotype was seen more than once but under ten times. The chain is built from TRBV20-1 and TRBJ1-1; 7 nucleotides line up with TRBD1. Trimming cost V 3 bases and J 4 bases; bases outside gene matches: 5. The CDR3 spans 13 residues. The V gene's germline CDR1 is DFQATT and CDR2 SNEGSKA (reference sequence). The CDR3 coding sequence is TGCAGTGCTAGGTTGACAGGGACCACTGAAGCTTTCTTT. Protein product: CSARLTGTTEAFF.

The gene calls are TRBV4-2 and TRBJ1-4; D call uncertain. CDR3 length: 16 residues. Germline CDR1 is LGHNA and CDR2 is YNFKEQ. V gave up 4 bases and J gave up 6 bases, with 18 bases separating them. The CDR3: CASSPTEGFIDEKLFF. CDR3 DNA: TGTGCCAGCAGCCCTACGGAGGGTTTTATTGATGAAAAACTGTTTTTT.

This clonotype was seen only a few times. This chain joins TRBV5-6 and TRBJ2-3, with D perhaps TRBD2 (6 bases). This CDR3 is 14 amino acids long. The V and J ends lost 5 bases and 8 bases respectively, with 18 bases between them. The germline CDR1 and CDR2 sequences are SGHDT and YYEEEE. For the CDR3, the DNA is TGTGCCAGCAGTATACCCGGGGGAAAGCGTACGCAGTATTTT. Its translation: CASSIPGGKRTQYF.

This clonotype was counted a few times. The rearrangement links TRBV27 to TRBJ2-1; 7 bases align to TRBD2. The CDR3 covers 15 residues. V shed 4 bases, J shed 5 bases, and the junction held 8 bases outside the gene matches. Germline V gives CDR1 MNHEY, CDR2 SMNVEV (reference sequence). CDR3 in amino acids: CASSWFAGVDNEQFF. The DNA of the CDR3 is TGTGCCAGCAGTTGGTTTGCGGGGGTGGACAATGAGCAGTTCTTC.

This clonotype was picked up a small number of times. The V and J genes are TRBV6-5 and TRBJ1-1; D is possibly TRBD1 (5 bases). V shed 6 bases and J shed 1 base, with 6 bases lying between them. The CDR3 runs to 12 residues. Germline CDR1 and CDR2: MNHEY and SVGAGI. Here the CDR3 DNA reads TGTGCCAGCAGAAGGGGGAACACTGAAGCTTTCTTT. It yields the protein CASRRGNTEAFF.

The V call is TRBV3-1, the J call TRBJ2-1; D possibly corresponds to TRBD2 (6 bases). Trimming cost V 0 bases and J 9 bases, with 15 bases left between them. This CDR3 comprises 15 residues. Germline CDR1 and CDR2: LGHDT and YNNKEL (reference sequence). The CDR3 DNA is TGTGCCAGCAGCCAAGATCGAGAAGCGGAGGGTGAGCAGTTCTTC. Amino acid sequence: CASSQDREAEGEQFF.

There are a few counts of this clonotype. The rearrangement links TRBV12-3 or TRBV12-4 to TRBJ2-3; possible D gene TRBD2, 6 bases. CDR3 length: 14 amino acids. Trimming took 5 bases from V and 2 from J, leaving 11 bases between them. CDR3 sequence: CASSLGLTTDTQYF. In DNA form, the CDR3 reads TGTGCCAGCAGTCTTGGACTAACCACAGATACGCAGTATTTT.

The gene calls are TRBV13 and TRBJ2-3; D uncertain. This CDR3 has 19 residues. V was clipped by 2 bases and J by 2 bases, with 23 bases between them. CDR1 is PRHDT, CDR2 FYEKMQ, per germline (reference sequence). CDR3 DNA sequence: TGTGCCAGCAGCTTATCTACTTACGTGGTAAGGCGGATCACAGATACGCAGTATTTT. This encodes CASSLSTYVVRRITDTQYF.

This clonotype has just a few counts. The chain uses TRBV20-1 and TRBJ2-3; 11 bases align to TRBD2. Germline assignment: CDR1 DFQATT and CDR2 SNEGSKA (reference sequence). With V trimmed by 4 bases and J by 5 bases, 17 bases remained unmatched. This CDR3 comprises 18 residues. As DNA, the CDR3 is TGCAGTGCTACTCAGCGGGGCCTAGCGGGGGGCAGGGGAGATACGCAGTATTTT. Amino acid sequence: CSATQRGLAGGRGDTQYF.

J is TRBJ1-6 and V is TRBV12-3 or TRBV12-4; 9 positions match TRBD1. CDR3 length: 13 amino acids. V lost 7 bases, J lost 7 bases, and 2 bases stayed unmatched. CDR3 residues: CASTGTGNSPLHF. CDR3 in DNA: TGTGCCAGCACCGGGACAGGGAATTCACCCCTCCACTTT.